This T cell receptor (beta chain) appears in the sequencing data of a study of cytomegalovirus exposure and HLA in healthy donors (dated by TCRdb to about 2017). Regarding the study in general: According to an earlier analysis of several hundred of the donors, some 170 million T cells yielded 100 million or so unique TCR beta sequences and approximately 280 Gb of sequence data. To predict cytomegalovirus infection status, the study combined high-throughput TCR immunosequencing, statistical association of individual TCRs with disease status, and machine learning. Genome-wide SNP genotypes for about 65% of the roughly 670 donors were used in a later genetic analysis, which treated that subset as a discovery cohort. HLA typing covered class I and class II loci at four-digit resolution. Donor age, sex, ethnicity and CMV serostatus were compiled together with the repertoire data. All discovery cohort repertoires had been generated using a single sequencing platform. The later analysis used no new phenotypic data to find candidate immune exposures, relying instead on TCR beta sequences and their occurrence across donors. The study was designed to test whether signatures of past pathogen exposure could be identified by cataloging public T cell receptors. The study profiled the T cell repertoires of about 720 subjects by immunosequencing and related them to cytomegalovirus serostatus. Typing coverage differed by locus: A, B, C, DRB1 and DQB1 were typed in roughly 620-640 donors, DQA1 in around 500, DPA1 in 606, and DPB1 in around 490. To study patterns of TCR occurrence, a later analysis re-analyzed previously published TCR beta repertoires from under 750 donors and added high-resolution HLA genotyping. Because of strong linkage in the cohort, a handful of DR-DQ haplotypes were treated as single units for association and clustering. On average, approximately 250,000 unique TCR beta nucleotide sequences were sequenced per donor among a few hundred genotyped donors of the cohort, with roughly 18% of those sequences being non-productive. To decide whether each TCR beta V gene segment behaved as functional or pseudogenic, an earlier analysis of some 600 of the donors relied on high-throughput TCR beta sequencing. An early release covering 550 to 700 HLA-typed donors comprised about 290 gigabases of sequencing data and 85 million to 100 million unique TCR sequences. In addition to the first cohort of around 670 subjects, a separate validation cohort of 130 or so different subjects was used. Of the 398 genotyped donors, more than 75% were placed in the genetic ancestry cluster associated with self-reported Caucasian donors.

The cohort consisted of 650 to 850 healthy bone marrow donors. Cohort members were all nominally healthy when sampled, although unrecorded immune exposures were likely present. The donor was CMV seronegative and belonged to the group of under 400 seronegative cohort members. Each donor provided a peripheral blood sample, and peripheral blood mononuclear cells were used for TCR beta sequencing. Genomic DNA was extracted from the blood cell samples with the Qiagen DNeasy Blood Extraction Kit. Spanning cysteine to phenylalanine, the CDR3 consists of 14 amino acids. Only the CDR3 DNA stays, 42 bases, in frame from base 1. A distance of 6 bases separates the germline ends of V and J, which lose 1 base and 1 base respectively. Via the germline V gene (reference sequence), CDR1 is SEHNR and CDR2 FQNEAQ. The library relied on the immunoSEQ multiplex PCR assay. A mixture of 60 forward primers for TCR Vbeta segments and 13 reverse primers for TCR Jbeta segments was used in the multiplex PCR. The CDR3 region of rearranged TCR beta genes was amplified from genomic DNA by a multiplex PCR assay. On the Illumina HiSeq System, the amplified TCR beta libraries were sequenced as 87-base-pair reads. Turning to the authors' computational methods: A later analysis counted some 74 million unique TCR beta chains across the roughly 700 repertoires, and roughly 10 million of these chains were shared by at least two donors. A nearest-neighbor algorithm error-corrected the raw reads and collapsed the reads into unique sequences, merging closely related sequences to remove PCR and sequencing errors. V, D and J gene segments were assigned by aligning CDR3 sequences to IMGT reference sequences. For a sequence to be retained, a match of at least six nucleotides was required to both a V gene segment and a J gene segment. Rearrangements were classified as productive when the CDR3 lacked stop codons and remained in frame with V and J, and all other rearrangements were classified as non-productive. CDR3 was defined according to IMGT convention as the region running from the second conserved V-encoded cysteine to the conserved J-encoded phenylalanine. The earlier analysis of 587 of the donors excluded sequences that lacked an unambiguous match to a single V gene segment. In an earlier analysis of roughly 600 of the donors, a V segment was called functional when productive rearrangements were above 56.7%, and segregating when the standard deviation between donors exceeded 5%. A statistical classification framework was built to diagnose cytomegalovirus status from the catalog of TCR beta chain sequences. A later analysis assigned V and J genes by comparing TCR nucleotide sequences with IMGT/GENE-DB human TR gene sequences. Using the TCRdist pipeline, a later analysis assigned CDR3 sequences along with most-parsimonious VDJ recombination scenarios. In a later analysis, every TCR beta chain was defined by the combination of its CDR3 amino acid sequence and its V-gene family, and reads without a unique V-gene family were dropped. In a later analysis, several hundred highly shared, low-generation-probability nucleotide sequences were removed to address suspected cross-contamination and a sequencing artifact. A later analysis calculated a clonal expansion index for each public chain from normalized within-repertoire ranks of inferred template counts. In a later analysis, generation probabilities were computed with a VDJ recombination model fitted to out-of-frame rearrangements, and the resulting probabilities were checked against IGoR. A later analysis scored TCR-TCR, TCR-HLA and TCR-CMV co-occurrence with hypergeometric tests, applying a repertoire-size bias correction to TCR pairs. In a later analysis, false discovery rates were estimated by permuting HLA or CMV assignments 20 times. A later analysis grouped co-occurring TCRs with DBSCAN, adding TCRdist sequence similarity when clustering within HLA-allele-positive subsets. For co-occurrence clustering, repertoires with fewer than 30,000 or more than 120,000 public chains were excluded, along with about five repertoires with anomalous nucleotide sharing. Not all clones reach the TCRdb copy of this immuneACCESS table, which keeps in-frame sequences only. Checked studies attribute under half of the gap to unresolved V genes and leave the rest unexplained. Clonal size and the V and J genes are those of that table, whereas D and trimming came from the DNA. This sample holds about 130,000 clones; about 72% were observed only once. The ten largest account for approximately 1.5% of the sample.

The paper as a whole reports these results and caveats: Because HLA typing was unavailable for some donors at each locus, only the typed subset was used in association tests. In a later genetic analysis, a missense DCLRE1C variant was associated with V-gene and J-gene trimming of TCR beta chains, and the association was replicated in an independent cohort. In a later analysis, most CMV-associated TCR beta chains were found to appear HLA-restricted, with HLA associations seemingly driven largely by CMV exposure. Only TCR beta chains were sequenced in this cohort, and the absence of alpha or paired-chain data limited detectable features. Correlated functional status among segregating V segments might be attributable to linkage disequilibrium, but an unknown experimental factor could not be ruled out. When HLA alleles, especially DR and DQ, strongly co-occurred, TCR associations were difficult to assign to individual alleles. In a later analysis, HLA-associated TCR beta chains were found to be more clonally expanded and to have lower generation probabilities than equally common non-associated chains. CMV serostatus was the only immune exposure information available for the cohort. Cytomegalovirus status was reported to be diagnosed by the classifier with high specificity and sensitivity in both the original and validation cohorts. Because counts were too low, around 18 rarely observed V segments, including chromosome 9 orphons, were left out of the earlier analysis of approximately 580 of the donors. In an earlier analysis of some 640 of the donors, most TCR beta V segments were observed in productive rearrangements about 90% or about 30% of the time, broadly matching IMGT annotations. A cluster of highly shared sequence variants was judged likely to be a technical artifact of the sequencing pipeline. The 87-base-pair reads could not distinguish some IMGT-functional V segments, including TRBV6-2 and TRBV6-3, so those segments were excluded. Three of the identified cytomegalovirus-associated TCR beta chains were confirmed in vitro to be specific for cytomegalovirus antigens. The authors suggested that the approach could potentially be generalized to other disease states and immunological phenotypes. The study listed approximately 160 TCR beta chains as associated with cytomegalovirus. In a later analysis, the rate of TCR association differed among HLA loci, with DRB1 alleles having the most associated TCRs and HLA-C alleles having the fewest. Presence/absence analyses assumed roughly uniform sequencing depth across donors, an assumption that may not hold. A further reported finding was that TCR beta sequences accurately predicted the HLA-A and HLA-B alleles for most subjects in the first cohort. Across donors, most TCR sequences were observed very rarely, whereas some public TCRs were present in many individuals. A later analysis associated 16,951 TCR beta sequences with specific HLA alleles at a false discovery rate of 0.05. In a later analysis, several top co-occurrence clusters were reported to appear linked to parvovirus B19, influenza, CMV and Epstein-Barr virus. Compared with the approximately 600-donor mean, donors in an Asian-associated ancestry cluster had fewer N-insertions in productive TCRs, according to a later genetic analysis.

This clone showed up just a few times. Which antigen it targets is not known. Per-nucleotide qualities are absent, and no much larger clonotype sits a single base away. Recombination linked TRBV7-9 to TRBJ2-3; tentative D gene TRBD2, with 5 bases matching. This sequence originates from a female donor in good health and CMV-seronegative. Sequenced input: PBMCs. The CDR3 region reads CASSLGGRTDTQYF. The DNA sequence follows: TGTGCCAGCAGCTTAGGAGGGCGCACAGATACGCAGTATTTT.